This is a list of T cell receptor beta chains from one sample in a study of graft-versus-host responses after intestinal transplantation. Using immunoSEQ multiplex PCR, the repertoire was profiled, and TCRdb retains in-frame clones only, with some absent. The sample comprises around 100,000 clones, 87% of which are singletons, and roughly 1% rests with the top ten. For these receptors, no antigen is known. The sample was unstimulated CD4+ T cells sorted from spleen or lymph node cells, taken before transplant. The receptor source for this set is a human donor who was the organ donor for an intestinal transplant. CDR3s include the opening cysteine and the closing phenylalanine or tryptophan. The D gene is left open where the match is weak. Size is omitted from some rows. Given values are once, few, many or a class for expanded clones.

length: 14
V: TRBV5-1
size: once
J: TRBJ2-7
D: -
CDR3: CASSWGAFTYEQYF
DNA: TGCGCCAGCAGCTGGGGAGCCTTTACCTACGAGCAGTACTTT

length: 13
V: TRBV7-9
size: few
J: TRBJ1-1
D: -
CDR3: CASSPAGNTEAFF
DNA: TGTGCCAGCAGCCCAGCGGGAAACACTGAAGCTTTCTTT

length: 13
V: TRBV7-2
size: -
J: TRBJ1-6
D: -
CDR3: CASSPRLRSPLHF
DNA: TGTGCCAGCAGCCCCCGGCTAAGGTCACCCCTCCACTTT

length: 14
V: TRBV30
size: -
J: TRBJ1-2
D: -
CDR3: CASGEGGKAYGYTF
DNA: TGTGCCTCGGGGGAAGGGGGAAAGGCCTATGGCTACACCTTC

length: 14
V: TRBV6-5
size: -
J: TRBJ2-7
D: -
CDR3: CASSYSTPSYEQYF
DNA: TGTGCCAGCAGTTACTCTACCCCCTCCTACGAGCAGTACTTC

length: 14
V: TRBV30
size: few
J: TRBJ1-1
D: -
CDR3: CAWSPDSSNTEAFF
DNA: TGTGCCTGGAGCCCAGACAGTTCGAACACTGAAGCTTTCTTT

length: 17
V: TRBV25-1
size: -
J: TRBJ2-1
D: TRBD2
CDR3: CASSEVAGGSSYNEQFF
DNA: TGTGCCAGCAGTGAAGTAGCGGGGGGATCCTCCTACAATGAGCAGTTCTTC

length: 14
V: TRBV14
size: -
J: TRBJ1-2
D: -
CDR3: CASSQDWDGGGYTF
DNA: TGTGCCAGCAGCCAAGATTGGGACGGGGGGGGCTACACCTTC

length: 15
V: TRBV27
size: -
J: TRBJ1-5
D: -
CDR3: CASTPSPPGNQPQHF
DNA: TGTGCCAGCACCCCCTCCCCTCCGGGCAATCAGCCCCAGCATTTT

length: 13
V: TRBV5-4
size: -
J: TRBJ1-1
D: -
CDR3: CASSLIMNTEAFF
DNA: TGTGCCAGCAGCCTGATAATGAACACTGAAGCTTTCTTT

length: 15
V: TRBV4-2
size: -
J: TRBJ2-5
D: -
CDR3: CASSQGDRLEETQYF
DNA: TGTGCCAGCAGCCAAGGAGACAGGTTAGAAGAGACCCAGTACTTC

length: 11
V: TRBV6-6
size: -
J: TRBJ1-4
D: -
CDR3: CASSSGTKLFF
DNA: TGTGCCAGCAGTTCAGGGACGAAACTGTTTTTT

length: 15
V: TRBV6-5
size: -
J: TRBJ2-5
D: TRBD2
CDR3: CASSGTSGGAETQYF
DNA: TGTGCCAGCAGTGGGACTAGCGGGGGGGCAGAGACCCAGTACTTC

length: 14
V: TRBV4-1
size: -
J: TRBJ1-2
D: TRBD1
CDR3: CASSLRGQGFGYTF
DNA: TGCGCCAGCAGCCTCAGAGGACAGGGTTTTGGCTACACCTTC

length: 15
V: TRBV28
size: -
J: TRBJ1-5
D: -
CDR3: CASSLPGDSNQPQHF
DNA: TGTGCCAGCAGTTTACCCGGCGATAGCAATCAGCCCCAGCATTTT

length: 17
V: TRBV19
size: few
J: TRBJ2-2
D: TRBD2
CDR3: CASSIRRGAQTTGELFF
DNA: TGTGCCAGTAGTATTCGGCGGGGGGCCCAAACCACCGGGGAGCTGTTTTTT

length: 15
V: TRBV10-3
size: -
J: TRBJ1-5
D: -
CDR3: CAISLGRESNQPQHF
DNA: TGTGCCATCAGTCTTGGACGGGAGAGCAATCAGCCCCAGCATTTT

length: 14
V: TRBV2
size: -
J: TRBJ2-7
D: TRBD1
CDR3: CASSRDRVRLEQYF
DNA: TGTGCCAGCAGCCGGGACAGGGTTCGCCTCGAGCAGTACTTC

length: 15
V: TRBV25-1
size: -
J: TRBJ1-1
D: -
CDR3: CASSEGGGSNTEAFF
DNA: TGTGCCAGCAGTGAAGGGGGGGGGAGTAACACTGAAGCTTTCTTT

length: 12
V: TRBV19
size: -
J: TRBJ2-5
D: -
CDR3: CASSPMGETQYF
DNA: TGTGCCAGTAGTCCAATGGGAGAGACCCAGTACTTC

length: 16
V: TRBV4-1
size: -
J: TRBJ2-2
D: -
CDR3: CASSLRTGTTAGELFF
DNA: TGCGCCAGCAGCCTCCGCACCGGGACGACGGCCGGGGAGCTGTTTTTT

length: 15
V: TRBV29-1
size: -
J: TRBJ2-1
D: TRBD2
CDR3: CSVAYSGGAIGEQFF
DNA: TGCAGCGTTGCTTATAGCGGGGGGGCTATTGGTGAGCAATTCTTC

length: 12
V: TRBV29-1
size: -
J: TRBJ1-1
D: -
CDR3: CSVGGFITEAFF
DNA: TGCAGCGTAGGGGGGTTTATTACTGAAGCTTTCTTT

length: 14
V: TRBV2
size: -
J: TRBJ1-1
D: TRBD1
CDR3: CASSADRVTTEAFF
DNA: TGTGCCAGCAGTGCGGACAGGGTGACCACTGAAGCTTTCTTT

length: 17
V: TRBV6-1
size: -
J: TRBJ2-3
D: -
CDR3: CASSESRGANSADTQYF
DNA: TGTGCCAGCAGTGAATCTAGGGGGGCCAATTCAGCAGATACGCAGTATTTT

length: 17
V: TRBV4-2
size: -
J: TRBJ2-3
D: -
CDR3: CASSQVSPGVHTDTQYF
DNA: TGTGCCAGCAGCCAAGTCTCCCCGGGGGTTCACACAGATACGCAGTATTTT

length: 16
V: TRBV14
size: -
J: TRBJ2-3
D: -
CDR3: CASSKQDRPTTDTQYF
DNA: TGTGCCAGCAGCAAACAGGATCGCCCCACCACAGATACGCAGTATTTT

length: 15
V: TRBV5-1
size: -
J: TRBJ1-1
D: -
CDR3: CASSLAGIMNTEAFF
DNA: TGCGCCAGCAGCTTGGCAGGGATTATGAACACTGAAGCTTTCTTT